Listed below are T cell receptor beta chains from one sample, sequenced in a study of blood T cell repertoires in COVID-19. The data were produced by immunoSEQ multiplex PCR, yet TCRdb's version contains in-frame clones alone and is incomplete. Seen here are tens of thousands of clones, around 90% observed once, and the top ten hold more than 25%. Material for sequencing was peripheral blood. Receptor source: a man in his fifties with acute or convalescent COVID-19. Both conserved end residues are part of each CDR3. Fields, in order: V gene, J gene, D gene, clone size, CDR3 protein, CDR3 DNA. D genes are given only for firm matches. Some rows mark clone size as missing; the rest say once, few, many or name a class of expanded clone.

V gene: TRBV9
J gene: TRBJ1-1
D gene: NA
clone size: NA
CDR3 protein: CASSAEGVAEAFF
CDR3 DNA: TGTGCCAGCAGCGCCGAGGGGGTCGCTGAAGCTTTCTTT

V gene: TRBV9
J gene: TRBJ1-2
D gene: TRBD1
clone size: NA
CDR3 protein: CASSAHRGRGYGYTF
CDR3 DNA: TGTGCCAGCAGCGCCCACAGGGGGCGCGGCTATGGCTACACCTTC

V gene: TRBV2
J gene: TRBJ1-1
D gene: NA
clone size: NA
CDR3 protein: CASRPGLQNTEAFF
CDR3 DNA: TGTGCCAGCAGGCCGGGACTCCAGAACACTGAAGCTTTCTTT

V gene: TRBV25-1
J gene: TRBJ2-2
D gene: TRBD1
clone size: NA
CDR3 protein: CASSEGGRGRTGELFF
CDR3 DNA: TGTGCCAGCAGTGAAGGGGGCAGGGGGCGGACCGGGGAGCTGTTTTTT

V gene: TRBV24-1
J gene: TRBJ2-7
D gene: TRBD2
clone size: NA
CDR3 protein: CATSDAGSSGRTYEQYF
CDR3 DNA: TGTGCCACCAGTGATGCCGGGTCTAGCGGGCGTACCTACGAGCAGTACTTC

V gene: TRBV7-6
J gene: TRBJ1-3
D gene: TRBD1
clone size: NA
CDR3 protein: CASSLQGVEGNTIYF
CDR3 DNA: TGTGCCAGCAGCCTACAGGGGGTGGAGGGAAACACCATATATTTT

V gene: TRBV10-3
J gene: TRBJ1-4
D gene: TRBD1
clone size: NA
CDR3 protein: CAISESITDRSRGEKLFF
CDR3 DNA: TGTGCCATCAGTGAGTCCATAACGGACAGGTCTCGTGGGGAAAAACTGTTTTTT

V gene: TRBV2
J gene: TRBJ2-5
D gene: TRBD1
clone size: once
CDR3 protein: CASRQGVRDQTETQYF
CDR3 DNA: TGTGCCAGCAGACAGGGGGTTAGAGATCAGACGGAGACCCAGTACTTC

V gene: TRBV2
J gene: TRBJ2-7
D gene: TRBD2
clone size: NA
CDR3 protein: CASRGLVGFNEQYF
CDR3 DNA: TGTGCCAGCAGGGGACTAGTGGGCTTCAACGAGCAGTACTTC

V gene: TRBV27
J gene: TRBJ1-2
D gene: NA
clone size: NA
CDR3 protein: CASSLSMAPAAGYTF
CDR3 DNA: TGTGCCAGCAGTTTATCGATGGCCCCGGCGGCTGGCTACACCTTC

V gene: TRBV10-3
J gene: TRBJ2-5
D gene: TRBD1
clone size: NA
CDR3 protein: CAMSGTGAGETQYF
CDR3 DNA: TGTGCCATGAGTGGGACAGGGGCTGGGGAGACCCAGTACTTC

V gene: TRBV5-1
J gene: TRBJ1-2
D gene: TRBD1
clone size: NA
CDR3 protein: CASSPRDRDLNYGYTF
CDR3 DNA: TGCGCCAGCAGCCCTAGGGACAGAGACCTTAACTATGGCTACACCTTC

V gene: TRBV24-1
J gene: TRBJ2-1
D gene: TRBD1
clone size: NA
CDR3 protein: CATSDPGTGYYNEQFF
CDR3 DNA: TGTGCCACCAGTGACCCCGGGACAGGGTACTACAATGAGCAGTTCTTC

V gene: TRBV4-2
J gene: TRBJ2-3
D gene: NA
clone size: NA
CDR3 protein: CASSQDGARVAGAADTQYF
CDR3 DNA: TGTGCCAGCAGCCAAGATGGGGCTAGAGTGGCGGGGGCTGCAGATACGCAGTATTTT

V gene: TRBV12-3/TRBV12-4
J gene: TRBJ1-2
D gene: TRBD1
clone size: NA
CDR3 protein: CASRGQGGYGYTF
CDR3 DNA: TGTGCCAGCAGGGGACAGGGCGGGTATGGCTACACCTTC

V gene: TRBV18
J gene: TRBJ2-3
D gene: NA
clone size: NA
CDR3 protein: CASSPQNTDTQYF
CDR3 DNA: TGTGCCAGCTCACCCCAAAACACAGATACGCAGTATTTT

V gene: TRBV4-2
J gene: TRBJ2-2
D gene: NA
clone size: once
CDR3 protein: CASSQGARTGELFF
CDR3 DNA: TGTGCCAGCAGCCAAGGGGCTCGCACCGGGGAGCTGTTTTTT

V gene: TRBV18
J gene: TRBJ2-2
D gene: NA
clone size: NA
CDR3 protein: CASSPPLAGPTTGELFF
CDR3 DNA: TGTGCCAGCTCACCCCCTTTGGCGGGACCAACTACCGGGGAGCTGTTTTTT

V gene: TRBV18
J gene: TRBJ2-7
D gene: NA
clone size: NA
CDR3 protein: CASSSGYPYEQYF
CDR3 DNA: TGTGCCAGCTCTTCAGGGTATCCCTACGAGCAGTACTTC

V gene: TRBV10-3
J gene: TRBJ1-2
D gene: TRBD1
clone size: NA
CDR3 protein: CAISAPGQGSYGYTF
CDR3 DNA: TGTGCCATCAGCGCCCCGGGACAGGGATCCTATGGCTACACCTTC

V gene: TRBV5-1
J gene: TRBJ2-1
D gene: TRBD1
clone size: NA
CDR3 protein: CASSNKQGLGDEQFF
CDR3 DNA: TGCGCCAGCAGCAACAAACAGGGGCTGGGGGATGAGCAGTTCTTC

V gene: TRBV4-1
J gene: TRBJ2-5
D gene: TRBD2
clone size: NA
CDR3 protein: CASSPRLAGGHQETQYF
CDR3 DNA: TGCGCCAGCAGCCCCCGACTAGCGGGGGGCCACCAAGAGACCCAGTACTTC

V gene: TRBV28
J gene: TRBJ2-7
D gene: NA
clone size: NA
CDR3 protein: CASSLAGFATYEQYF
CDR3 DNA: TGTGCCAGCAGTTTGGCGGGATTCGCCACCTACGAGCAGTACTTC

V gene: TRBV6-1
J gene: TRBJ1-6
D gene: NA
clone size: NA
CDR3 protein: CASSEALGLGNSPLHF
CDR3 DNA: TGTGCCAGCAGTGAAGCGCTTGGGCTCGGCAATTCACCCCTCCACTTT

V gene: TRBV7-8
J gene: TRBJ1-5
D gene: NA
clone size: few
CDR3 protein: CASSLARGRPQHF
CDR3 DNA: TGTGCCAGCAGCTTAGCGCGGGGTAGGCCCCAGCATTTT

V gene: TRBV11-3
J gene: TRBJ2-7
D gene: NA
clone size: NA
CDR3 protein: CASSLTPDYEQYF
CDR3 DNA: TGTGCCAGCAGCTTAACACCAGACTACGAGCAGTACTTC

V gene: TRBV14
J gene: TRBJ1-6
D gene: NA
clone size: NA
CDR3 protein: CASSQESGFRSPLHF
CDR3 DNA: TGTGCCAGCAGCCAAGAATCAGGGTTTCGTTCACCCCTCCACTTT

V gene: TRBV6-6
J gene: TRBJ1-3
D gene: NA
clone size: few
CDR3 protein: CASSPGEANSGNTIYF
CDR3 DNA: TGTGCCAGCAGTCCGGGGGAGGCGAACTCTGGAAACACCATATATTTT

V gene: TRBV29-1
J gene: TRBJ2-3
D gene: TRBD1
clone size: NA
CDR3 protein: CSVKPQGRRGTDTQYF
CDR3 DNA: TGCAGCGTTAAGCCACAGGGGAGACGGGGCACAGATACGCAGTATTTT

V gene: TRBV6-2/TRBV6-3
J gene: TRBJ1-3
D gene: NA
clone size: few
CDR3 protein: CASSYGSSGNTIYF
CDR3 DNA: TGTGCCAGCAGTTACGGCAGCTCTGGAAACACCATATATTTT

V gene: TRBV10-3
J gene: TRBJ2-7
D gene: TRBD1
clone size: NA
CDR3 protein: CAIIPRDRVSYEQYF
CDR3 DNA: TGTGCCATCATCCCCCGGGACAGGGTTTCCTACGAGCAGTACTTC

V gene: TRBV6-5
J gene: TRBJ2-7
D gene: TRBD1
clone size: NA
CDR3 protein: CATTGTVFHEQYF
CDR3 DNA: TGTGCCACTACCGGGACAGTTTTCCACGAGCAGTACTTC

V gene: TRBV5-4
J gene: TRBJ1-5
D gene: TRBD1
clone size: NA
CDR3 protein: CASSVDRHNQPQHF
CDR3 DNA: TGTGCCAGCAGCGTGGACAGGCACAATCAGCCCCAGCATTTT

V gene: TRBV19
J gene: TRBJ2-1
D gene: NA
clone size: NA
CDR3 protein: CASSPGTYYNEQFF
CDR3 DNA: TGTGCCAGTAGTCCAGGGACTTACTACAATGAGCAGTTCTTC

V gene: TRBV9
J gene: TRBJ1-2
D gene: NA
clone size: NA
CDR3 protein: CASSVATENGYTF
CDR3 DNA: TGTGCCAGCAGCGTAGCTACGGAGAATGGCTACACCTTC

V gene: TRBV20-1
J gene: TRBJ2-5
D gene: NA
clone size: NA
CDR3 protein: CSAREGETQYF
CDR3 DNA: TGCAGTGCTAGGGAGGGCGAGACCCAGTACTTC

V gene: TRBV30
J gene: TRBJ2-5
D gene: NA
clone size: NA
CDR3 protein: CAWSESETQYF
CDR3 DNA: TGTGCCTGGAGTGAGAGTGAGACCCAGTACTTC

V gene: TRBV6-5
J gene: TRBJ2-5
D gene: NA
clone size: once
CDR3 protein: CASSYLQGSQETQYF
CDR3 DNA: TGTGCCAGCAGCTATTTACAGGGTAGCCAAGAGACCCAGTACTTC

V gene: TRBV5-5
J gene: TRBJ1-1
D gene: NA
clone size: NA
CDR3 protein: CASSFVGGQNTEAFF
CDR3 DNA: TGTGCCAGCAGCTTTGTGGGAGGGCAGAACACTGAAGCTTTCTTT

V gene: TRBV7-3
J gene: TRBJ1-1
D gene: NA
clone size: NA
CDR3 protein: CASSLTGGNTEAFF
CDR3 DNA: TGTGCCAGCAGCTTAACGGGAGGGAACACTGAAGCTTTCTTT

V gene: TRBV30
J gene: TRBJ1-2
D gene: TRBD1
clone size: NA
CDR3 protein: CAWREQGANGYTF
CDR3 DNA: TGTGCCTGGAGGGAACAGGGGGCAAATGGCTACACCTTC

V gene: TRBV4-2
J gene: TRBJ1-1
D gene: NA
clone size: NA
CDR3 protein: CASSQDLTTGKVEAFF
CDR3 DNA: TGTGCCAGCAGCCAAGATTTAACCACGGGTAAGGTTGAAGCTTTCTTT

V gene: TRBV6-5
J gene: TRBJ1-2
D gene: NA
clone size: few
CDR3 protein: CASSFQIQRQAYGYTF
CDR3 DNA: TGTGCCAGCAGTTTCCAAATCCAAAGACAGGCTTATGGCTACACCTTC

V gene: TRBV29-1
J gene: TRBJ1-2
D gene: NA
clone size: few
CDR3 protein: CSVFEGGYGYTF
CDR3 DNA: TGCAGCGTCTTCGAGGGCGGCTATGGCTACACCTTC

V gene: TRBV19
J gene: TRBJ2-2
D gene: NA
clone size: NA
CDR3 protein: CASSIQGGSTGELFF
CDR3 DNA: TGTGCCAGTAGTATTCAGGGGGGAAGCACCGGGGAGCTGTTTTTT

V gene: TRBV5-4
J gene: TRBJ2-2
D gene: TRBD1
clone size: NA
CDR3 protein: CASSQRDRATGELFF
CDR3 DNA: TGTGCCAGCAGCCAACGGGACAGGGCCACCGGGGAGCTGTTTTTT

V gene: TRBV7-9
J gene: TRBJ1-1
D gene: NA
clone size: NA
CDR3 protein: CASSLASWGAEAFF
CDR3 DNA: TGTGCCAGCAGCTTAGCCTCTTGGGGGGCTGAAGCTTTCTTT

V gene: TRBV5-1
J gene: TRBJ1-5
D gene: TRBD1
clone size: NA
CDR3 protein: CASSPTAGGGQPQHF
CDR3 DNA: TGCGCCAGCAGCCCCACGGCAGGGGGCGGTCAGCCCCAGCATTTT

V gene: TRBV30
J gene: TRBJ1-1
D gene: NA
clone size: NA
CDR3 protein: CAWSRNIKTEAFF
CDR3 DNA: TGTGCCTGGAGTCGAAACATTAAGACTGAAGCTTTCTTT

V gene: TRBV25-1
J gene: TRBJ2-1
D gene: NA
clone size: NA
CDR3 protein: CASSPPGRGDHEQFF
CDR3 DNA: TGTGCCAGCAGCCCCCCGGGCAGGGGCGACCATGAGCAGTTCTTC

V gene: TRBV24-1
J gene: TRBJ1-5
D gene: TRBD1
clone size: NA
CDR3 protein: CATSDYTGTGMSNQPQHF
CDR3 DNA: TGTGCCACCAGTGACTACACCGGGACAGGGATGAGCAATCAGCCCCAGCATTTT

V gene: TRBV21-1
J gene: TRBJ2-3
D gene: NA
clone size: NA
CDR3 protein: CASSKASRLADTQYF
CDR3 DNA: TGTGCCAGCAGCAAAGCCTCCCGACTAGCAGATACGCAGTATTTT